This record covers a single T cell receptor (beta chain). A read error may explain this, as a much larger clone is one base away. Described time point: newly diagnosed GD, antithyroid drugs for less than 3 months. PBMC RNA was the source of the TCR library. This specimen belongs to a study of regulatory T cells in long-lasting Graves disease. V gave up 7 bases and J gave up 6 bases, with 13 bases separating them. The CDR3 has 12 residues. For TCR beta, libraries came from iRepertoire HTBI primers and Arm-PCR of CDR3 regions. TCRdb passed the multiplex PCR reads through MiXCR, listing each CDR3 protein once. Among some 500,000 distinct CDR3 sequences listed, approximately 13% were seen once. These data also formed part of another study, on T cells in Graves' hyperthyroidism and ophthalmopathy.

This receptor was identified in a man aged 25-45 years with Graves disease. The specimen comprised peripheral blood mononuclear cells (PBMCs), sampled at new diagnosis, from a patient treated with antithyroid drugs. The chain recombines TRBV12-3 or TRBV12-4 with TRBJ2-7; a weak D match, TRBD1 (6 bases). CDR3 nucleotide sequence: TGTGCCAGCATTAGCAGGGGCGGCGAGCAGTACTTC. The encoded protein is CASISRGGEQYF.